This TCR beta chain was identified in a study of vaccination and CD4 T cells after COVID-19. Trimming pared 8 bases from V and 1 base from J, leaving 14 bases between. CDR1 is SGHNT, CDR2 YENEEA, per germline. There are 14 residues in the CDR3. Stated treatment: 10-day PBMC culture with coronavirus spike peptide pools or control peptides (ViraFEST assay). Of note for this clonotype: Its antigen is undetermined.

Sequencing of DNA taken from cultured CD4+ T cells relied on the Oncomine TCR Beta short-read assay. TCRdb recomputed calls from the PCR reads with MiXCR, one row per CDR3 protein. The sample contains about 20,000 distinct CDR3 sequences, just under 55% of which appear only once. Sequencing was carried out using CD4+ T cells from blood, cultured in vitro. The rearrangement uses TRBV11-3 and TRBJ1-1; a possible D gene is TRBD1 (5 bases). The clonotype originates from a human donor who had recovered from COVID-19. CDR3 residues: CASERGTGNTEAFF. CDR3 sequence (DNA): TGTGCCAGCGAGAGAGGAACAGGGAACACTGAAGCTTTCTTT.